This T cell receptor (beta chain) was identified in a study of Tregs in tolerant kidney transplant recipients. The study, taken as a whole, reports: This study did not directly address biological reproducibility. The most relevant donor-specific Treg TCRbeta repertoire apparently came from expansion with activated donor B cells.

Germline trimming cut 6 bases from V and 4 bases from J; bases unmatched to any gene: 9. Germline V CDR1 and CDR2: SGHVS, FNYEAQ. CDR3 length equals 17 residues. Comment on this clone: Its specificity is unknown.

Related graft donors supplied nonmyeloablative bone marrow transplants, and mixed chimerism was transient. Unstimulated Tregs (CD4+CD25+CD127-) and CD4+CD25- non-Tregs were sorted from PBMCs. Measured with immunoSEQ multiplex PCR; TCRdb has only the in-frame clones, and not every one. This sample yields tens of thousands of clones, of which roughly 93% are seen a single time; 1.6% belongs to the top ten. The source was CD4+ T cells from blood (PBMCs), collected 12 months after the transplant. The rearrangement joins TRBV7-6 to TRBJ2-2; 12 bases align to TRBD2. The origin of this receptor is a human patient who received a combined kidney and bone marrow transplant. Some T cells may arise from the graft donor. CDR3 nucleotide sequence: TGTGCCAGCAGGAAAGGACTAGCGGGATCCGCCACCGGGGAGCTGTTTTTT. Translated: CASRKGLAGSATGELFF.